This T cell receptor (beta chain) was sequenced for a study of radiation and T cells in renal cell carcinoma. The time point was: baseline pretreatment blood. The treatment: 15 Gy SBRT to primary tumor, nephrectomy 4 weeks later. After SBRT, blood was collected at 2 and 4 weeks, plus baseline. The CDR3 is made up of 14 amino acids. Per the germline V gene, CDR1 is LNHDA and CDR2 is SQIVND (reference sequence). Assay used: immunoSEQ multiplex PCR; TCRdb lists only in-frame clones, some missing. The data contain 140,000 to 150,000 clones, about 85% of them singletons. Study-wide points: Top tumor clonotypes rose in blood 2 weeks post-radiation, then contracted. Without pretreatment biopsies, baseline tumor clonotype presence was undetermined.

Comments on this clone: Its cognate antigen is unknown. At one end, the junction sequence differs from germline, possibly due to a read error.

This chain joins TRBV19 and TRBJ1-3; D uncertain. The origin of this receptor is a woman in her 70s with renal cell carcinoma. The source material was blood, sampled from a patient whose treatment included radiotherapy and nephrectomy. The CDR3 bases are TGCACGAAAAGCCCCAATTCGCGGGGAAACACCATATATTTT. Protein product: CTKSPNSRGNTIYF.